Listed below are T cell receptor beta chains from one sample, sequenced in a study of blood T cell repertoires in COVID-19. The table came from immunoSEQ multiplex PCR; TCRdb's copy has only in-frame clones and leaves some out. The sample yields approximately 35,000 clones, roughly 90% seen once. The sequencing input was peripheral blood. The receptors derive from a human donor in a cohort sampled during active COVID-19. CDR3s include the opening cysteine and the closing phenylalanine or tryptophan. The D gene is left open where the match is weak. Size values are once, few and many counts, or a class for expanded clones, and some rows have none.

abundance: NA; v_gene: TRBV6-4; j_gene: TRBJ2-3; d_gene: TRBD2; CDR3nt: TGTGCCAGCAGTTCTACCGGGACTAGCGGCACAGATACGCAGTATTTT; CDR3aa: CASSSTGTSGTDTQYF
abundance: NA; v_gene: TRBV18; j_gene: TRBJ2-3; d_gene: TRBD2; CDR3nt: TGTGCCAGCTCACACCCGGGACTAGCGGGAGGAGATACGCAGTATTTT; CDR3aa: CASSHPGLAGGDTQYF
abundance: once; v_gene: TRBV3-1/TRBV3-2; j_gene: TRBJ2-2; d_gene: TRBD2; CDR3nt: TGTGCCAGCAGCCGGGGACTAGCGGGAGTAGCCGGGGAGCTGTTTTTT; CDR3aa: CASSRGLAGVAGELFF
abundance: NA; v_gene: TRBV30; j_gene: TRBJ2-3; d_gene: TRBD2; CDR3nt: TGTGCCTGCGGGACTAGCGGGAGTTTCCCCAGCACAGATACGCAGTATTTT; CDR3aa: CACGTSGSFPSTDTQYF
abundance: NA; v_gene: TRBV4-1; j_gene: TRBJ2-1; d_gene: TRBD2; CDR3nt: TGCGCCAGCAGCCAATCTCGACTAGCGGGAGAAGTAGGTGAGCAGTTCTTC; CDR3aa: CASSQSRLAGEVGEQFF
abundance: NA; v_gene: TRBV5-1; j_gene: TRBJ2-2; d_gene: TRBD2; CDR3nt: TGCGCCAGCAGCTTGGCGGTTGCGGGAGCGGGCACCGGGGAGCTGTTTTTT; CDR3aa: CASSLAVAGAGTGELFF
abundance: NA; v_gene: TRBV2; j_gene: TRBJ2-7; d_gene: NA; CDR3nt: TGTGCCAGCTGGGGGGACAGAGGCTACGAGCAGTACTTC; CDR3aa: CASWGDRGYEQYF
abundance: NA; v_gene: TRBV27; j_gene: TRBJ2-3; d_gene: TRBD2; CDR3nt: TGTGCCAGCGGGGGACTAGTCTCTAGCACAGATACGCAATATTTT; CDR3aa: CASGGLVSSTDTQYF
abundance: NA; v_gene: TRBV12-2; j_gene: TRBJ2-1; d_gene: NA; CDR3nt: TGTGCAAGTCGCTTAGCGCAGGCCGGGAGGGCCGCAAATGAGCAGTTCTTC; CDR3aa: CASRLAQAGRAANEQFF
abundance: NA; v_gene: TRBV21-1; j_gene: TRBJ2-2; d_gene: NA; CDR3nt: TGTGCCAGCAGCAAAGAGGGTCAGGGGGGCCCCGGGGAGCTGTTTTTT; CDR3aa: CASSKEGQGGPGELFF
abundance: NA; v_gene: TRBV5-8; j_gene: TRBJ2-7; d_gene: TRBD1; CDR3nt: TGTGCCAGCAGCTCTTCAGTCCGGGACAGGGGAGACTACGAGCAGTACTTC; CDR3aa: CASSSSVRDRGDYEQYF
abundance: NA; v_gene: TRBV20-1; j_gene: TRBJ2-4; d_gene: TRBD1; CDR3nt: TGCAGTGCTAGTTCGGACAGGCTACGAACCAGGGGGAACATTCAGTACTTC; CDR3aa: CSASSDRLRTRGNIQYF
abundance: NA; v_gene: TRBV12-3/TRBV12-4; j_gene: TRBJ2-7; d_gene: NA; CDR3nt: TGTGCCAGCAGCTACTCTACTACCCCTGAGCAGTACTTC; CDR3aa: CASSYSTTPEQYF
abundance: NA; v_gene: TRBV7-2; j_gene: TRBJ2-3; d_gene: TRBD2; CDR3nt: TGTGCCAGCAGCCCCGGTCTAGCGGGAGCAGATACGCAGTATTTT; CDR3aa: CASSPGLAGADTQYF
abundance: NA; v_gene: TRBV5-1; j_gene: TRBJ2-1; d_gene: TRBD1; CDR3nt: TGCGCCAGCAGCTTGTACGCAGGGGGCTTTGGCTCCTACAATGAGCAGTTCTTC; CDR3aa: CASSLYAGGFGSYNEQFF
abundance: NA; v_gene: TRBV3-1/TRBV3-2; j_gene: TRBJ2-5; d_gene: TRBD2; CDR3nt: TGTGCCAGCAGCCAAGATCGACTAGCGGGAGGGGAGACCCAGTACTTC; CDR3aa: CASSQDRLAGGETQYF
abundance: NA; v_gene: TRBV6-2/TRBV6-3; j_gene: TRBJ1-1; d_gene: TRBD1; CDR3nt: TGTGCCAGCAGTTTCCGGACAGGGCTCGACACTGAAGCTTTCTTT; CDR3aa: CASSFRTGLDTEAFF
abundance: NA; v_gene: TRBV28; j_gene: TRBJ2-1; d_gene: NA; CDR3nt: TGTGCCAGCAGATCAAGAGGGGGCTCCTACAATGAGCAGTTCTTC; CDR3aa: CASRSRGGSYNEQFF
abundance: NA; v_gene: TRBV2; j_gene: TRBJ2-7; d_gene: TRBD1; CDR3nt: TGTGCCAGCAGTGAGGACAGGGCGGACGAGCAGTACTTC; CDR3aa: CASSEDRADEQYF
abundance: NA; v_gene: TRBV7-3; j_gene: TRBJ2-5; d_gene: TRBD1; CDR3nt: TGTGCCAGCAGCACCCGACAGGGGGAGGTAGAGACCCAGTACTTC; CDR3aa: CASSTRQGEVETQYF
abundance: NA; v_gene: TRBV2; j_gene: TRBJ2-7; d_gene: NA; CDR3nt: TGTGCCAGCAGCGGGACTTTGCGCTCCTACGAGCAGTACTTC; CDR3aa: CASSGTLRSYEQYF
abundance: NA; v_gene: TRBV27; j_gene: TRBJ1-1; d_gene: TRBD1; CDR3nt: TGTGCCAGCAGTACCCGGACAGGACAGAACACTGAAGCTTTCTTT; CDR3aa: CASSTRTGQNTEAFF
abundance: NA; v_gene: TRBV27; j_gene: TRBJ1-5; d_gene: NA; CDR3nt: TGTGCCAGCAGTTTAGGGGGGGATAGCAATCAGCCCCAGCATTTT; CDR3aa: CASSLGGDSNQPQHF
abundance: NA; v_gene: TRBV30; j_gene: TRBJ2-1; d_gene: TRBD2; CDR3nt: TGTGCCTGGAGTGGACTAGCGGGAGTAAGCTACAATGAGCAGTTCTTC; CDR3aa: CAWSGLAGVSYNEQFF
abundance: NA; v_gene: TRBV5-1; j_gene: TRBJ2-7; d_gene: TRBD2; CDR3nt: TGCGCCAGCGGGGGTCGGGGCCTAGCGGGAGGATCTTACGAGCAGTACTTC; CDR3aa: CASGGRGLAGGSYEQYF
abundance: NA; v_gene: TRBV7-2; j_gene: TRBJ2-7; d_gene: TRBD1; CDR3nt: TGTGCCAGCAGCCCGCACGGGACAGGGGGCAGCGAGCAGTACTTC; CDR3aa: CASSPHGTGGSEQYF
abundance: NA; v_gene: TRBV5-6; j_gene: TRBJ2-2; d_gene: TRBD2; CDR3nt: TGTGCCAGCAGCTTCTCCGGGACTAGCGGAACCGGGGAGCTGTTTTTT; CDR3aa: CASSFSGTSGTGELFF
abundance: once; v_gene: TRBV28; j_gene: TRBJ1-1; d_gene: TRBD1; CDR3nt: TGTGCCAGCAGTCCAGGATCCTACAGGGGTTTGGGCGAAGCTTTCTTT; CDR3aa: CASSPGSYRGLGEAFF
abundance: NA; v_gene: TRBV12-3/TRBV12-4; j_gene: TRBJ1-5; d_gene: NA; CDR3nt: TGTGCCAGCAGTTTATCCGTCCAGCCCCAGCATTTT; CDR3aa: CASSLSVQPQHF
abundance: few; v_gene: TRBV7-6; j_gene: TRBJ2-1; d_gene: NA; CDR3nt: TGTGCCAGCGTGAAAGAAATGGCGGGCTTCTACAATGAGCAGTTCTTC; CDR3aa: CASVKEMAGFYNEQFF
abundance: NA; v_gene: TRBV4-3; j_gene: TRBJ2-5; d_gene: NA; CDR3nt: TGCGCCAGCAGCCAGACTTTCGGGGGAGGAGAGACCCAGTACTTC; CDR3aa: CASSQTFGGGETQYF
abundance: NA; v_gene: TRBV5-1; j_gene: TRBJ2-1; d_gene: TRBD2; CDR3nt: TGCGCCAGCAGCTCCGGACTAGCGGGATTAGATGAGCAGTTCTTC; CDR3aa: CASSSGLAGLDEQFF
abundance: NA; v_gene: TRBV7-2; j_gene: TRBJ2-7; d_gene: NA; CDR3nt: TGTGCCAGCAGCTTAGGAGCAGGGATACCCTACGAGCAGTACTTC; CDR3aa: CASSLGAGIPYEQYF
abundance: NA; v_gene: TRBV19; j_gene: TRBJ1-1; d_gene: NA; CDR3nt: TGTGCCACGGGAGGGATGGGGACTGAAGCTTTCTTT; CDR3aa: CATGGMGTEAFF
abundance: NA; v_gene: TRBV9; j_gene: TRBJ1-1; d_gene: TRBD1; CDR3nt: TGTGCCAGCAGCCCCCTGACAGGGGCGAACACTGAAGCTTTCTTT; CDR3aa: CASSPLTGANTEAFF
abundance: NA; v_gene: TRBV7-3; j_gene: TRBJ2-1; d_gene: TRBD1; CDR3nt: TGTGCCAGCAGCCGACAGGGGGCAATAAATGAGCAGTTCTTC; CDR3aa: CASSRQGAINEQFF
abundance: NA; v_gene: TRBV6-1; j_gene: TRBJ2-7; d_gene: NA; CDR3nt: TGTGCCAGCAGTGAGGGGGCGGTCTCCTACGAGCAGTACTTC; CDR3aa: CASSEGAVSYEQYF
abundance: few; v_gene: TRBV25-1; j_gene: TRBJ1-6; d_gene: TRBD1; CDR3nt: TGTGCCAGCAGTGACCCGGGACAGGGCAATTCACCCCTCCACTTT; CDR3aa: CASSDPGQGNSPLHF
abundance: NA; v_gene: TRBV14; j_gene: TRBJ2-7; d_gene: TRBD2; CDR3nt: TGTGCCAGCAGCCAAGGACTAGCGACCTACGAGCAGTACTTC; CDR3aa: CASSQGLATYEQYF
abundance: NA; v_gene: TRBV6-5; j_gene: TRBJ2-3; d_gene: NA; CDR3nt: TGTGCCAGCAGCCGTGACAGTAGCACAGATACGCAGTATTTT; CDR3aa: CASSRDSSTDTQYF
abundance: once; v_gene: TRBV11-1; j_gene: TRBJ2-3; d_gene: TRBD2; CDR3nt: TGTGCCAGCATTTCTGGGCTAGCGGGCCCCACAGATACGCAGTATTTT; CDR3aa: CASISGLAGPTDTQYF
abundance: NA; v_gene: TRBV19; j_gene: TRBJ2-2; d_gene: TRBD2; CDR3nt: TGTGCCAGTAGCCTAGCGGGCTTCACCGGGGAGCTGTTTTTT; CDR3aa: CASSLAGFTGELFF
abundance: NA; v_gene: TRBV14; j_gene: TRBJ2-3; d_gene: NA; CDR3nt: TGTGCCAGCAGCTCCACGGGGGGCGGTGATACGCAGTATTTT; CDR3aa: CASSSTGGGDTQYF
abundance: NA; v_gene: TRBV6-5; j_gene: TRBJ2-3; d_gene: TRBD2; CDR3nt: TGTGCCAGCAGGAGGACTAGCGGGAGAAATACGCAGTATTTT; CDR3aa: CASRRTSGRNTQYF
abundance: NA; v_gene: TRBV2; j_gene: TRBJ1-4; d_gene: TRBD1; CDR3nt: TGTGCCAGCAGTGGACAGGGACTCAGGGAAAAACTGTTTTTT; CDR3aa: CASSGQGLREKLFF
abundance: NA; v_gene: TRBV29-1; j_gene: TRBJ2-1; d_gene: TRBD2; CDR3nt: TGCAGCGTTGAAGAAGAACGGCTAGCGGGAAAGGAGGACAATGAGCAGTTCTTC; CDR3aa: CSVEEERLAGKEDNEQFF
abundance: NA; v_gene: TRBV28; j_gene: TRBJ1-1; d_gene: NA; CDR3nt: TGTGCCAGCAGTTTTTCTTTTCGGTTGAACACTGAAGCTTTCTTT; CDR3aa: CASSFSFRLNTEAFF
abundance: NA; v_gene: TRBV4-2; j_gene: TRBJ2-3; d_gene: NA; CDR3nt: TGTGCCAGCAGCCAAGACCCCCCGGGGGTCCGCACAGATACGCAGTATTTT; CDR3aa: CASSQDPPGVRTDTQYF